This T cell receptor (beta chain) derives from a study of T cells in Graves' hyperthyroidism and ophthalmopathy. Whole-study context: Peripheral blood was collected at initial diagnosis, before any treatment.

Used for diagnoses were clinical symptoms, serum thyroxine and TRAb, thyroid ultrasound and orbital computed tomography. Germline V CDR1 and CDR2: DFQATT, SNEGSKA (reference sequence). The length of the CDR3 is 13 residues. V was trimmed by 3 bases and J by 10 bases, leaving 13 bases between them. There were TCR beta CDR3 regions amplified from RNA transcripts. First-round RT-PCR with HTBI primers amplified the TCR CDR3 region. TCRdb re-analysed the multiplex PCR reads in MiXCR, keeping a single row per CDR3 protein. The repertoire holds approximately 720,000 distinct CDR3 sequences, with around 20% as singletons.

The sample comprised blood. V and J are TRBV20-1 and TRBJ1-6; D is uncertain. The TCR comes from a woman in her forties or fifties with Graves' hyperthyroidism that later progressed to Graves' ophthalmopathy. CDR3: CSASPESGSPLHF. DNA for the CDR3: TGCAGTGCTAGCCCCGAATCAGGCTCACCCCTCCACTTT.